The T cell receptor (beta chain) under discussion was sequenced for a study of T cells in Graves' hyperthyroidism and ophthalmopathy. Study-wide points: Peripheral blood also featured most of the thyroid clonotypes expanded above 0.001.

Disease lasting under 3 months, a NOSPECS grade of at least 4, and a Clinical Activity Score of at least 3 were features of the ophthalmopathy patients. Pregnant or lactating patients were excluded, as were those with uncontrolled infection or other autoimmune disease. This sample holds PBMCs from 9.5 to 10 ml fresh peripheral blood. Amplification of TCR beta CDR3 regions used RNA as the template. Primed by the HTBI set, a first-round RT-PCR was run on the TCR CDR3. TCRdb re-called the multiplex PCR reads through MiXCR, storing one row per CDR3 protein. The sample includes 450,000 to 500,000 distinct CDR3 sequences, approximately 22% of them seen just once. The CDR3 has 16 residues. V trimming: 5 bases; J trimming: 2 bases; junction bases outside the gene matches: 6. Germline assignment: CDR1 MNHEY and CDR2 SVGEGT. This clonotype was seen only a few times. The antigen is unknown.

Sequences were obtained from blood. This sequence joins TRBV6-2 or TRBV6-3 and TRBJ2-2; 9 positions agree with TRBD2. The TCR sequence derives from a woman between 65 and 79 years old with Graves' ophthalmopathy. The DNA of the CDR3 is TGTGCCAGCAGTCGATCAGCGGGAGGCAACACCGGGGAGCTGTTTTTT. Amino acids: CASSRSAGGNTGELFF.